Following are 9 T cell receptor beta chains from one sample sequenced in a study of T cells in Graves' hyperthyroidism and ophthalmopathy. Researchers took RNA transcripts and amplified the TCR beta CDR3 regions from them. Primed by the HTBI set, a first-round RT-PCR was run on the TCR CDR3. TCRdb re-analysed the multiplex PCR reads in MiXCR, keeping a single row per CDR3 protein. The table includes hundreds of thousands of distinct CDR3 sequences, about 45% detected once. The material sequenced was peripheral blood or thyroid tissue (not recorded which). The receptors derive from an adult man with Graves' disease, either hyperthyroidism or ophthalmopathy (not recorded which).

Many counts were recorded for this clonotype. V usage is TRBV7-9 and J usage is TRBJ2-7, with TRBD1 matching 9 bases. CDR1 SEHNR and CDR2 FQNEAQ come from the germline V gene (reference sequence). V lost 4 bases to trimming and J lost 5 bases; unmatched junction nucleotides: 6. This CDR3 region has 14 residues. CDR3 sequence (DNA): TGTGCCAGCAGCTCCCGGGACAGGGCCCACGAGCAGTACTTC. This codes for CASSSRDRAHEQYF.

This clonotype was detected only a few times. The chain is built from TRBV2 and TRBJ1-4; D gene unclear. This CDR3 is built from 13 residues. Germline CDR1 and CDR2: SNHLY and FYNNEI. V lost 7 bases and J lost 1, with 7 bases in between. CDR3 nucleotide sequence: TGTGCCAGCATCCGGGAAACTAATGAAAAACTGTTTTTT. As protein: CASIRETNEKLFF. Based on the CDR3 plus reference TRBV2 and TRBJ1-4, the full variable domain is EPEVTQTPSHQVTQMGQEVILRCVPISNHLYFYWYRQILGQKVEFLVSFYNNEISEKSEIFDDQFSVERPDGSNFTLKIRSTKLEDSAMYFCASIRETNEKLFFGSGTQLSVL.

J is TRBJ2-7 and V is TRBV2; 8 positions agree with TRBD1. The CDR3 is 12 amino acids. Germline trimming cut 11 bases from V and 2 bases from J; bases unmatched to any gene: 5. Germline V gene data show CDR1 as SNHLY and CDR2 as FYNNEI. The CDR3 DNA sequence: TGTGCCGGAGGACAGGGCACCTACGAGCAGTACTTC. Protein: CAGGQGTYEQYF. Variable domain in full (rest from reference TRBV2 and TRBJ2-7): EPEVTQTPSHQVTQMGQEVILRCVPISNHLYFYWYRQILGQKVEFLVSFYNNEISEKSEIFDDQFSVERPDGSNFTLKIRSTKLEDSAMYFCAGGQGTYEQYFGPGTRLTVT.

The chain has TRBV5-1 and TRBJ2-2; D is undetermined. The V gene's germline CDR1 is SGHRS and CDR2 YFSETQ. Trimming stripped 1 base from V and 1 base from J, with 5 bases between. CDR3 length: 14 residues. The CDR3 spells CASSLMENTGELFF. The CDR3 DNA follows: TGCGCCAGCAGCTTGATGGAGAACACCGGGGAGCTGTTTTTT. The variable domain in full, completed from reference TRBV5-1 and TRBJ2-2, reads KAGVTQTPRYLIKTRGQQVTLSCSPISGHRSVSWYQQTPGQGLQFLFEYFSETQRNKGNFPGRFSGRQFSNSRSEMNVSTLELGDSALYLCASSLMENTGELFFGEGSRLTVL.

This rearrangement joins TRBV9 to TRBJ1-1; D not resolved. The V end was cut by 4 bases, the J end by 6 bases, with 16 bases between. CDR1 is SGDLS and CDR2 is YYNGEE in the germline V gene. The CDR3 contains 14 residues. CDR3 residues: CASSQEGAGPEAFF. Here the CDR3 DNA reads TGTGCCAGCAGCCAAGAGGGCGCAGGCCCTGAAGCTTTCTTT.

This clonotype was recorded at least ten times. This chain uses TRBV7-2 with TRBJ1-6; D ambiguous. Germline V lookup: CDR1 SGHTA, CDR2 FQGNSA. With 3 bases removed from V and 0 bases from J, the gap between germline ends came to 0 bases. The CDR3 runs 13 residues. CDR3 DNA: TGTGCCAGCAGCTTCTCCTATAATTCACCCCTCCACTTT. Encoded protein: CASSFSYNSPLHF.

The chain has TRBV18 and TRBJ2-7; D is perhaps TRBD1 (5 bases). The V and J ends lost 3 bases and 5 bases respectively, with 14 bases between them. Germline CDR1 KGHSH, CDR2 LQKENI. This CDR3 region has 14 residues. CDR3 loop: CASSPFQGGHEQYF. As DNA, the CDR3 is TGTGCCAGCTCACCGTTCCAGGGCGGCCACGAGCAGTACTTC.

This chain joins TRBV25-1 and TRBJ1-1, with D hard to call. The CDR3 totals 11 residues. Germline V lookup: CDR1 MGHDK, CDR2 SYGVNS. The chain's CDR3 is CVNRRSTEAFF. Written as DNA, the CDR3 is TGTGTCAACCGTAGGAGCACTGAAGCTTTCTTT.

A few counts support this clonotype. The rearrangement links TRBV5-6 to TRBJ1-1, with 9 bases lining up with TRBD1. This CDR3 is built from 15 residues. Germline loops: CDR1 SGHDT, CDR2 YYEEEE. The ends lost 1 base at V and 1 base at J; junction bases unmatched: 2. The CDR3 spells CASSLQGQGNTEAFF. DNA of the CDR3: TGTGCCAGCAGCTTGCAGGGACAGGGGAACACTGAAGCTTTCTTT.